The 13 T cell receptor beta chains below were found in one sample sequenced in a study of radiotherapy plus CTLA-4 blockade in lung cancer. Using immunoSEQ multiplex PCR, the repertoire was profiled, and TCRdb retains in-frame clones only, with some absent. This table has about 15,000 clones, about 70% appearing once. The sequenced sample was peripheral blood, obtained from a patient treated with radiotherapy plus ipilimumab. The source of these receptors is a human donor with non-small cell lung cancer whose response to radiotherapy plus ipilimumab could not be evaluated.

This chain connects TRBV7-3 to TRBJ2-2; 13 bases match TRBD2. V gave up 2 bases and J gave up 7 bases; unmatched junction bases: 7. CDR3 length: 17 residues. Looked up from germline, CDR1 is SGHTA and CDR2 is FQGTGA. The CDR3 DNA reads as TGTGCCAGCAGCTTACGGACTAGCGGGGGCCCGAGCGGGGAGCTGTTTTTT. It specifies CASSLRTSGGPSGELFF.

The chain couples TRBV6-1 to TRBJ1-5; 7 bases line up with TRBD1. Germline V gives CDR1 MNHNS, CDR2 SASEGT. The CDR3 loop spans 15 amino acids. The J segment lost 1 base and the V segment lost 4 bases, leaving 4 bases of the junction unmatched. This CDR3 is CASSGQGGSNQPQHF. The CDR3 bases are TGTGCCAGCAGTGGACAGGGTGGAAGCAATCAGCCCCAGCATTTT.

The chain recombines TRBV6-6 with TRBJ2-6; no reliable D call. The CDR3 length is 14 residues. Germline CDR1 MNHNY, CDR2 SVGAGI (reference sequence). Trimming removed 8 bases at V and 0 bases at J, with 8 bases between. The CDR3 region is CASDAGSGANVLTF. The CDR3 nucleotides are TGTGCCAGCGATGCAGGCTCTGGGGCCAACGTCCTGACTTTC.

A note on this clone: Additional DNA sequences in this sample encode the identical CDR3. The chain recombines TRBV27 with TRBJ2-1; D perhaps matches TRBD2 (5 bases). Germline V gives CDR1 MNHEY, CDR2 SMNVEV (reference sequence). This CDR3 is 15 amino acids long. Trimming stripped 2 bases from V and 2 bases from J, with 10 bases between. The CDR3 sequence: CASSLSRDTYNEQFF. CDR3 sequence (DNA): TGTGCCAGCAGTTTAAGTCGGGATACCTACAATGAGCAGTTCTTC.

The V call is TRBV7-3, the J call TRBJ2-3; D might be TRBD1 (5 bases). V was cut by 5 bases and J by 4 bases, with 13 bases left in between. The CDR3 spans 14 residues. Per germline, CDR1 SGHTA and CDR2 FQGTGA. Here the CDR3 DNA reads TGTGCCAGCAGCCAGGAATGGGGCTCAGATACGCAGTATTTT. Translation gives CASSQEWGSDTQYF.

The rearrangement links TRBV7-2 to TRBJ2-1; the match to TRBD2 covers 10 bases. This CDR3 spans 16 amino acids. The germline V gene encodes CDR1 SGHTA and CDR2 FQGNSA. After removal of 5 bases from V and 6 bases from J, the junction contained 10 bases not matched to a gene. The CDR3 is CASSTQSGGAPNEQFF. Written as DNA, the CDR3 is TGTGCCAGCAGCACTCAGAGCGGGGGGGCCCCCAATGAGCAGTTCTTC.

As DNA, the CDR3 is TGTGCCAGCAGCTTTGAGGCATCGAGCTCCTACGAGCAGTACTTC. Protein: CASSFEASSSYEQYF. J is TRBJ2-7 and V is TRBV5-5; no clear D. This CDR3 contains 15 residues. CDR1 SGHKS and CDR2 YYEKEE come from the germline V gene (reference sequence). V gave up 2 bases and J gave up 0 bases, with 12 bases separating them.

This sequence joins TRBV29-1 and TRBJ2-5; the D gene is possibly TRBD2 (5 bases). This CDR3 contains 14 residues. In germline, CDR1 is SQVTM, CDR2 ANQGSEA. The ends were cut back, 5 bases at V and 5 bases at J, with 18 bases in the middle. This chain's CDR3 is CSVSRTSEGETQYF. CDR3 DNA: TGCAGCGTTTCCAGGACTTCTGAAGGGGAGACCCAGTACTTC.

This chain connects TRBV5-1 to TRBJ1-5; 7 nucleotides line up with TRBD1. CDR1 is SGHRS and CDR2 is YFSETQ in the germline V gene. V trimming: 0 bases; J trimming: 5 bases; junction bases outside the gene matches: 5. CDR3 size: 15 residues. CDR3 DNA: TGCGCCAGCAGCTTGGAGGGCGACAGGGATCAGCCCCAGCATTTT. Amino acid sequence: CASSLEGDRDQPQHF.

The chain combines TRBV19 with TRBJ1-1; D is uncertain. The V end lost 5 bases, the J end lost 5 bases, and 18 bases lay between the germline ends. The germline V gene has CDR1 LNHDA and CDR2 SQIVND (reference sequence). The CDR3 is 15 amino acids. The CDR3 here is CASSPPGPRETEAFF. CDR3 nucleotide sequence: TGTGCCAGTAGTCCCCCGGGCCCGAGGGAAACTGAAGCTTTCTTT.

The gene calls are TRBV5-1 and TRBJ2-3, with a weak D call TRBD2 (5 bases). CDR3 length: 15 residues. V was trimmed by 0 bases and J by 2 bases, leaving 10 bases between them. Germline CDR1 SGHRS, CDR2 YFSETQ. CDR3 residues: CASSLGTDITDTQYF. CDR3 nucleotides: TGCGCCAGCAGCTTGGGGACTGACATCACAGATACGCAGTATTTT.

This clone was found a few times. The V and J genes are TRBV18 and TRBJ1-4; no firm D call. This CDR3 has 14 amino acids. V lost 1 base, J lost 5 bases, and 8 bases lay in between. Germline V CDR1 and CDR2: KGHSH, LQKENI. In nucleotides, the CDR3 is TGTGCCAGCTCACCACGCCCAGAAAATGAAAAACTGTTTTTT. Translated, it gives CASSPRPENEKLFF.

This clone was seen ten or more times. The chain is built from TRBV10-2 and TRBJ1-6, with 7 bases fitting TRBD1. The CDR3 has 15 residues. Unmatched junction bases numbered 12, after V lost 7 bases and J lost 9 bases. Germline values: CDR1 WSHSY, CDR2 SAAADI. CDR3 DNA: TGCGCCAGCACTAAACTACCGGGACAGTGTTCACCCCTCCACTTT. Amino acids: CASTKLPGQCSPLHF.